One T cell receptor beta chain is described in this entry. Antigen: not known. Per the germline V gene, CDR1 is SEHNR and CDR2 is FQNEAQ (reference sequence). This CDR3 spans 15 amino acids. Trimming took 5 bases from V and 8 from J, leaving 21 bases between them. Using CD45RO/CCR7/CD25/CD127/CD95/CD27, CD4+ naive, central memory, regulatory and stem cell-like memory cells were sorted. This entry comes from a study of beta chain features in type 1 diabetes. About the research overall: Examination spanned about 110 million sorted cells from all samples.

Expressed TCRB transcripts were sequenced because the entire RNA isolate underwent reverse transcription. TCRdb's copy holds only in-frame clones and misses some; the assay was immunoSEQ multiplex PCR. The repertoire holds approximately 600,000 clones, with around 12% as singletons. Overall study findings and caveats: Shorter TCRB CDR3s, moderately but significantly so, marked every one of the four CD4+ subsets in Type 1 diabetes patients. In these data, an HLA type influence on TCRB rearrangement remained unresolved.

This chain connects TRBV7-9 to TRBJ1-2, with D perhaps matching TRBD1 (6 bases). Sequencing was carried out using naive CD4+ T cells from blood. This clonotype was sampled from a young man with type 1 diabetes. CDR3 loop: CASSTGKGERDGYTF. CDR3 coding DNA: TGTGCCAGCAGCACAGGGAAAGGGGAACGTGACGGCTACACCTTC.